This TCR beta chain was sequenced in a study of CD8 T cells in ankylosing spondylitis. Trimming cost V 5 bases and J 0 bases; bases outside gene matches: 7. Germline V CDR1 and CDR2: GTSNPN, SVGIG (reference sequence). This CDR3 is built from 14 residues. 5'-RACE, quantitative and with molecular barcodes, yielded the TCR beta libraries. TCRdb passed the 5' RACE reads through MiXCR, listing each CDR3 protein once. Of approximately 210,000 distinct CDR3 sequences listed, 13% are singletons. Study conclusions and caveats: Within ankylosing spondylitis blood, a TCR beta motif made up of eight highly homologous variants appeared to be characteristic. Disease-associated clones were reportedly significantly overrepresented in matched ankylosing spondylitis synovial fluid. Reactive arthritis synovial fluid and blood were previously reported to contain some motif variants.

Comment on this clonotype: Its antigen remains unknown.

The material sequenced was blood, either unsorted or a sorted T cell fraction (not recorded which). This sequence was found in a male donor with ankylosing spondylitis or in good health (not recorded which). This chain links TRBV30 with TRBJ2-7; the match to TRBD1 covers 7 bases. Here the CDR3 reads CAWAGTASSYEQYF. Here the CDR3 DNA reads TGTGCCTGGGCCGGGACAGCGAGCTCCTACGAGCAGTACTTC.